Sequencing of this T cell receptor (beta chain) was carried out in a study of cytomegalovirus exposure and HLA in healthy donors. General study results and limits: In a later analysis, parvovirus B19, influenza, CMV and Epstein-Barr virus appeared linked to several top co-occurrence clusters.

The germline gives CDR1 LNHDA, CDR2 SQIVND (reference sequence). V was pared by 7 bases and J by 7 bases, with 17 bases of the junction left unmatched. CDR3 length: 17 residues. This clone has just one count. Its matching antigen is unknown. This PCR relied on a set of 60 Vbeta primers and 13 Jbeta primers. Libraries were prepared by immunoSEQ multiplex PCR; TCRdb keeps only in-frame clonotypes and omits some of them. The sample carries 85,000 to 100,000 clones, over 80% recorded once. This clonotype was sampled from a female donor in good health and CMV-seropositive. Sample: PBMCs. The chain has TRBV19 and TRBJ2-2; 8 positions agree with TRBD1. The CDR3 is CASTQSGVDRGYGELFF. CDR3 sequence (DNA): TGTGCCAGTACCCAATCGGGGGTAGACAGGGGATACGGGGAGCTGTTTTTT.